This T cell receptor beta chain was identified during a study of blood T cells in healthy people across ages. The table lists this clonotype with a few counts. No antigen is known for it. One end of the junction is discordant with germline, which a read error may explain. Points from the study as a whole: Versus aged donors, long-lived donors had higher diversity and more naive CD4+ cells.

Primed by a sample-barcoded 5' primer and a J-beta primer mix, a second PCR proceeded for about 6 to 11 cycles. MiXCR, applied by TCRdb to the 5' RACE reads, yields one record per CDR3 protein. The table has 450,000 to 600,000 distinct CDR3 sequences, about 25% seen once; the top ten hold 3% to 4%. This sample was shared with a second study, whose subject was T cells of mothers and their children.

The TCR comes from a boy between 2 and 10 years old in good health. The specimen was blood.

In DNA, the CDR3 is TGCGCCAGCAGTCGAGACAGGGCCTATGAGGGCTACACCTTC. The encoded protein is CASSRDRAYEGYTF. The genes are TRBV6-5 and TRBJ1-2, with 7 bases matching TRBD1. Germline V gene data show CDR1 as MNHEY and CDR2 as SVGAGI. CDR3 length: 14 amino acids.